This T cell receptor beta chain is from a study of cytomegalovirus exposure and HLA in healthy donors. Study observations and caveats: The study recorded 164 TCR beta chains that were cytomegalovirus-associated. In a later analysis, TCR beta V- and J-gene trimming showed a link to a missense DCLRE1C variant. Researchers left out some V segments, among them TRBV6-2 and TRBV6-3, as indistinguishable.

Only one count was recorded for this clone. What it binds is not known. V gave up 7 bases and J gave up 8 bases; unmatched junction bases: 19. The germline V gene has CDR1 MDHEN and CDR2 SYDVKM. This CDR3 comprises 16 residues. PCR employed 60 Vbeta and 13 Jbeta primers. Assay: immunoSEQ multiplex PCR; the TCRdb copy retains only in-frame clones and omits some. The sample has more than 150,000 clones; around 78% are singletons. The receptor was derived from a young man in good health and CMV-seronegative. Sequencing was done on a sample of PBMCs. The rearrangement uses TRBV28 and TRBJ1-2; TRBD1 agrees at 7 bases. Here the CDR3 DNA reads TGTGCCAGCAAGGACCCCGGGACAGCCCAATGGGGGGGCTACACCTTC. Amino acids: CASKDPGTAQWGGYTF.